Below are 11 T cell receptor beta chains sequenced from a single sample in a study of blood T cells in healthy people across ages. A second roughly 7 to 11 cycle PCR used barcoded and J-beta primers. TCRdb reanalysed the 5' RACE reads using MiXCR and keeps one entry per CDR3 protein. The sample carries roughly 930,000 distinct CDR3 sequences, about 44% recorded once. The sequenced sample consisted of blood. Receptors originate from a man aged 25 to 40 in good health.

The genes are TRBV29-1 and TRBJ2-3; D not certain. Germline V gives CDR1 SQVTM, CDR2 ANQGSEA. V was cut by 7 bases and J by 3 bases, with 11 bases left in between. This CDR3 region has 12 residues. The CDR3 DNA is TGCAGCGGCGATGACGGGACAGATACGCAGTATTTT. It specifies CSGDDGTDTQYF.

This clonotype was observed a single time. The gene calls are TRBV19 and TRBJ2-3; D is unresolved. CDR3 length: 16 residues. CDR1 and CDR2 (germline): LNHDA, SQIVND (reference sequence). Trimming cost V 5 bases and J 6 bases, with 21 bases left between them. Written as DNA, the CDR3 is TGTGCCAGTAGTTCCCTAACTGGGCTCCCCGCGGATACGCAGTATTTT. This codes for CASSSLTGLPADTQYF. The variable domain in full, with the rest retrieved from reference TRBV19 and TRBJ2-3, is DGGITQSPKYLFRKEGQNVTLSCEQNLNHDAMYWYRQDPGQGLRLIYYSQIVNDFQKGDIAEGYSVSREKKESFPLTVTSAQKNPTAFYLCASSSLTGLPADTQYFGPGTRLTVL.

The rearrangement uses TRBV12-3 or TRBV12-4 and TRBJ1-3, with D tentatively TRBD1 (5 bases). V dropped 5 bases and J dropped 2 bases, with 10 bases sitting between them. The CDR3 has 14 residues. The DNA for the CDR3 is TGTGCCAGCAGTACCTTAGGGGCTGGAAACACCATATATTTT. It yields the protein CASSTLGAGNTIYF.

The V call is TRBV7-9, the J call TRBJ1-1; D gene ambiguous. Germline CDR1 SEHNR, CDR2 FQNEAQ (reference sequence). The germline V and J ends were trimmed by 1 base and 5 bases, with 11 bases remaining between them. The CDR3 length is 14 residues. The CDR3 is CASSLEVGWTEAFF. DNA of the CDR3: TGTGCCAGCAGCTTAGAAGTAGGTTGGACTGAAGCTTTCTTT.

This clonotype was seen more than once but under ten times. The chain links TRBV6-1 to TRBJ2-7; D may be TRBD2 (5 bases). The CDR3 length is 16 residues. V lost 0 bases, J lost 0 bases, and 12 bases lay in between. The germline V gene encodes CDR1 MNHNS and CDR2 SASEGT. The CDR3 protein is CASSEATTVTSYEQYF. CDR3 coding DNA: TGTGCCAGCAGTGAAGCGACTACAGTTACCTCCTACGAGCAGTACTTC.

CDR3 region: CASSQGGIAVPAEQFF. The CDR3, as DNA: TGTGCCAGCAGCCAGGGGGGTATCGCGGTCCCCGCTGAGCAGTTCTTC. The chain recombines TRBV3-1 with TRBJ2-1; D possibly corresponds to TRBD2 (6 bases). Germline loops: CDR1 LGHDT, CDR2 YNNKEL (reference sequence). Trimming left V 3 bases short and J 9 bases short, with 21 bases between. The CDR3 is 16 residues long.

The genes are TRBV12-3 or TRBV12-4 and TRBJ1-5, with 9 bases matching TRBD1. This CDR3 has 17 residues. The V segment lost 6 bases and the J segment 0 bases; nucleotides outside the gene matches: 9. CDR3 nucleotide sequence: TGTGCCAGCAGACCGGGACAGGGATTGATTAGCAATCAGCCCCAGCATTTT. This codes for CASRPGQGLISNQPQHF.

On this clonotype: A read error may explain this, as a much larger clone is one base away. The CDR3 is CASSRGQWSPYNEQFF. CDR3 bases: TGTGCCAGCAGCCGAGGACAGTGGAGCCCCTACAATGAGCAGTTCTTC. V is TRBV3-1 and J is TRBJ2-1; D perhaps matches TRBD1 (6 bases). CDR3 length: 16 amino acids. V lost 4 bases, J lost 2 bases, and 15 bases lay in between. CDR1 is LGHDT and CDR2 is YNNKEL in the germline V gene (reference sequence).

The CDR3 coding sequence is TGCGCCAGCAGTTCCGCGGGGGCGACCTCGCCCCCCGATGGGCAGTACTTC. It translates to CASSSAGATSPPDGQYF. This chain joins TRBV5-1 and TRBJ2-5; weak D call: TRBD2 (7 bases). This CDR3 region has 17 residues. Germline-derived CDR1 and CDR2 are SGHRS and YFSETQ. Trimming stripped 5 bases from V and 11 bases from J, with 31 bases between.

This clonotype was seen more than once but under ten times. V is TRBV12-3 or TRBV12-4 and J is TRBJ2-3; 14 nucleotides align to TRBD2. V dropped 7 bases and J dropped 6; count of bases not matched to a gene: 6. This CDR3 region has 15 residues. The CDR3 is CASTPGLAGVDTQYF. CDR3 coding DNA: TGTGCCAGCACCCCGGGACTAGCGGGGGTGGATACGCAGTATTTT.

In DNA form, the CDR3 reads TGTGCCATCAGTGGAGGGTCCGATTCACCCCTCCACTTT. Protein product: CAISGGSDSPLHF. This chain connects TRBV10-3 to TRBJ1-6, with unresolved D. The CDR3 runs 13 residues. Per the germline V gene, CDR1 is ENHRY and CDR2 is SYGVKD. The V and J ends lost 4 bases and 8 bases respectively, with 9 bases between them.